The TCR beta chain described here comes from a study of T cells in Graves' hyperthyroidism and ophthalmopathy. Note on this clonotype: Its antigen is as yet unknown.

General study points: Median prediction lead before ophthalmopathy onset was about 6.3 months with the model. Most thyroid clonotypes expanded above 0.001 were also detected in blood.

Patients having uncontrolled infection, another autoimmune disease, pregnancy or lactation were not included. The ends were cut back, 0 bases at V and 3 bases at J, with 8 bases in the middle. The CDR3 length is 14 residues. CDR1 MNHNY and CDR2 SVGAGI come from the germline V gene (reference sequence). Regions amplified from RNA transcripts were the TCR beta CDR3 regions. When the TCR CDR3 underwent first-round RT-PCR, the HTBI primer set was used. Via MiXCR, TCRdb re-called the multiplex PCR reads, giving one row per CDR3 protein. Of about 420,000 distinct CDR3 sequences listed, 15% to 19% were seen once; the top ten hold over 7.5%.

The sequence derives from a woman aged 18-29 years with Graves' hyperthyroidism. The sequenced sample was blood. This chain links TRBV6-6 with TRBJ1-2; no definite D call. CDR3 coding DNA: TGTGCCAGCAGTTACTCTTTCCGGGACTATGGCTACACCTTC. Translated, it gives CASSYSFRDYGYTF.